The rows below give T cell receptor beta chains drawn from one sample of a study of cytomegalovirus exposure and HLA in healthy donors. This table comes from immunoSEQ multiplex PCR, and its TCRdb copy is limited to in-frame clones, with some not included. Among 75,000 to 80,000 clones, roughly 80% were seen once, and the ten largest hold about 1.1%. The sequenced sample was PBMCs. The receptors here all came from a male donor in good health and CMV-seronegative. Both conserved end residues are part of each CDR3. The order of the fields is J gene, V gene, CDR3 protein.

TRBJ1-5	TRBV11-2	CASSLDRVNQPQHF
TRBJ2-1	TRBV10-2	CASSELGQGINEQFF
TRBJ1-4	TRBV6-1	CASSEGGQPNEKLFF
TRBJ2-7	TRBV7-9	CASSAGTSIVEQYF
TRBJ2-1	TRBV7-2	CASSLEWGEQFF
.	TRBV2	CASMDRVGEQYF
TRBJ1-1	TRBV30	CAWGQRNTEAFF
TRBJ1-4	TRBV15	CATSPIPSQGSKEKLFF
TRBJ1-2	TRBV6-5	CASSYSWDRADYGYTF
TRBJ1-5	TRBV7-2	CASSLDKNSNQPQHF
TRBJ2-3	TRBV7-2	CASSFTGGSTDTQYF
TRBJ1-5	TRBV5-8	CASSLRIRDRVSVEPQHF
TRBJ1-6	TRBV21-1	CASKADFPHSPLHF
TRBJ2-5	TRBV13	CASSLGTGGRETQYF
TRBJ2-7	TRBV7-3	CASSLSGQSSYEQYF
TRBJ2-3	TRBV7-6	CASSLAISFLPDTQYF
TRBJ2-7	TRBV7-2	CASSPGTGGGYEQYF
TRBJ2-7	TRBV5-1	CASSLPNYEQYF
TRBJ2-7	TRBV27	CASSFAGGGYEQYF
TRBJ2-7	TRBV6-5	CATAGRGVSSYEQYF
TRBJ2-5	TRBV12-5	CASGLVRWRETQYF
TRBJ1-4	TRBV7-6	CASSLLTNEKLFF
TRBJ2-5	TRBV5-1	CASSLDRPAGGPHQETQYF